Presented here are 30 T cell receptor beta chains from one specimen sequenced in a study of long-term antiretroviral therapy in people with HIV. Survey-level resolution applied to immunoSEQ assay v3.0. Here immunoSEQ multiplex PCR was the method, and the copy in TCRdb shows in-frame clones only, minus some. The table includes under 35,000 clones, roughly 87% detected once. Here the sequenced sample was unsorted PBMCs, taken 1.1 years after starting antiretroviral therapy. The receptors derive from a man aged 18 to 35 with HIV.

The sample holds a few counts of this clone. The V call is TRBV5-1, the J call TRBJ2-7, with a tentative D call TRBD1 (6 bases). Germline CDR1 SGHRS, CDR2 YFSETQ. Trimming removed 2 bases at V and 7 bases at J, with 7 bases between. This CDR3 comprises 11 residues. The CDR3 region has the DNA TGCGCCAGCAGCTTAGGGGGAGAGCAGTACTTC. Translating it yields CASSLGGEQYF. Full variable domain (outside the CDR3, taken from reference TRBV5-1 and TRBJ2-7): KAGVTQTPRYLIKTRGQQVTLSCSPISGHRSVSWYQQTPGQGLQFLFEYFSETQRNKGNFPGRFSGRQFSNSRSEMNVSTLELGDSALYLCASSLGGEQYFGPGTRLTVT.

Concerning this clone: The junction shows a germline mismatch at one end, possibly a read error. The chain links TRBV7-7 to TRBJ2-2; D possibly uses TRBD1 or TRBD2 (6 bases each). The length of the CDR3 is 16 residues. CDR1 SSHAT and CDR2 FNYEAQ come from the germline V gene (reference sequence). The CDR3 DNA reads as TGTGCTAGCAGCCCCCGGGGGACATCGAACACCGGGGAGCTGTTTTTT. Translating it yields CASSPRGTSNTGELFF. Together with reference TRBV7-7 and TRBJ2-2, the CDR3 gives the full variable domain: GAGVSQSPRYKVTKRGQDVTLRCDPISSHATLYWYQQALGQGPEFLTYFNYEAQPDKSGLPSDRFSAERPEGSISTLTIQRTEQRDSAMYRCASSPRGTSNTGELFFGEGSRLTVL.

The chain uses TRBV19 and TRBJ2-3, with no clear D. The ends were cut back, 9 bases at V and 2 bases at J, with 12 bases in the middle. Germline V CDR1 and CDR2: LNHDA, SQIVND (reference sequence). CDR3 length: 13 amino acids. Written as DNA, the CDR3 is TGTGCCAGCCACCTAAGCCACACAGATACGCAGTATTTT. Residues: CASHLSHTDTQYF.

The V call is TRBV30, the J call TRBJ1-5, with no clear D. The V gene's germline CDR1 is GTSNPN and CDR2 SVGIG (reference sequence). Between the trimmed V and J ends, which lost 0 bases and 4 bases, there was a span of 7 bases. The CDR3 runs to 13 residues. The DNA of the CDR3 is TGTGCCTGGAGTGTATCTGGAAATCAGCCCCAGCATTTT. It specifies CAWSVSGNQPQHF.

The chain uses TRBV27 and TRBJ1-2; 12 bases are a match to TRBD1. This CDR3 is built from 15 residues. Germline V CDR1 and CDR2: MNHEY, SMNVEV (reference sequence). V gave up 5 bases and J gave up 8 bases; unmatched junction bases: 9. CDR3 sequence reads: CASSTYRDRGQGYTF. The CDR3 nucleotides read TGTGCCAGCAGTACGTACCGGGACAGGGGGCAAGGCTACACCTTC.

CDR3 residues: CASSLGLLGFEAFF. The CDR3 region has the DNA TGTGCCAGCAGCTTGGGTCTTTTAGGGTTTGAAGCTTTCTTT. The chain uses TRBV5-6 and TRBJ1-1; D unclear. The CDR3 is made up of 14 amino acids. Germline CDR1 reads SGHDT; CDR2 reads YYEEEE. V shed 0 bases and J shed 7 bases, with 13 bases lying between them.

The chain joins TRBV7-9 to TRBJ1-1; D remains unclear. CDR3 length: 15 amino acids. Germline lookup yields CDR1 SEHNR and CDR2 FQNEAQ (reference sequence). Deletions cut 5 bases from V and 6 bases from J, with 19 bases between. The CDR3 bases are TGTGCCAGCAGCCCGCGCGCAGGTGGGTTCGCTGAAGCTTTCTTT. Protein: CASSPRAGGFAEAFF. The full variable domain, completed using reference TRBV7-9 and TRBJ1-1, is DTGVSQNPRHKITKRGQNVTFRCDPISEHNRLYWYRQTLGQGPEFLTYFQNEAQLEKSRLLSDRFSAERPKGSFSTLEIQRTEQGDSAMYLCASSPRAGGFAEAFFGQGTRLTVV.

This sequence joins TRBV12-5 and TRBJ1-1; 8 positions agree with TRBD1. With V trimmed by 3 bases and J by 5 bases, 11 bases remained unmatched. Germline values: CDR1 LGHNT, CDR2 FRNRAP. The CDR3 extends over 16 amino acids. CDR3 sequence reads: CASGFSPDRGGTEAFF. In nucleotides, the CDR3 is TGTGCTAGTGGTTTCTCACCAGACAGGGGAGGGACTGAAGCTTTCTTT. The complete variable domain, with remaining parts taken from reference TRBV12-5 and TRBJ1-1, reads DARVTQTPRHKVTEMGQEVTMRCQPILGHNTVFWYRQTMMQGLELLAYFRNRAPLDDSGMPKDRFSAEMPDATLATLKIQPSEPRDSAVYFCASGFSPDRGGTEAFFGQGTRLTVV.

This clone was seen a few times. J is TRBJ2-2 and V is TRBV27, with D unclear. The CDR3 runs to 14 residues. The ends were cut back, 3 bases at V and 5 bases at J, with 10 bases in the middle. Germline V gene data show CDR1 as MNHEY and CDR2 as SMNVEV (reference sequence). The CDR3: CASSFRRLTGELFF. DNA of the CDR3: TGTGCCAGCAGTTTTCGCCGACTTACCGGGGAGCTGTTTTTT.

The V and J genes are TRBV7-9 and TRBJ2-1; possible D gene TRBD2, 5 bases. The germline V and J ends were trimmed by 1 base and 6 bases, with 10 bases remaining between them. The CDR3 sequence is 14 residues long. Germline V lookup: CDR1 SEHNR, CDR2 FQNEAQ (reference sequence). CDR3 nucleotide sequence: TGTGCCAGCAGCTTAGTCGGGGAGCCCAATGAGCAGTTCTTC. It codes for CASSLVGEPNEQFF. The entire variable domain, with the rest obtained from reference TRBV7-9 and TRBJ2-1, is as follows: DTGVSQNPRHKITKRGQNVTFRCDPISEHNRLYWYRQTLGQGPEFLTYFQNEAQLEKSRLLSDRFSAERPKGSFSTLEIQRTEQGDSAMYLCASSLVGEPNEQFFGPGTRLTVL.

The gene calls are TRBV6-6 and TRBJ1-3, with D possibly matching TRBD1 (5 bases). The germline V gene encodes CDR1 MNHNY and CDR2 SVGAGI (reference sequence). V was cut by 8 bases and J by 3 bases, with 14 bases left in between. The CDR3 loop spans 14 amino acids. CDR3 sequence (DNA): TGTGCCAGCCTGACAGCTTTAGGTGGAAACACCATATATTTT. This codes for CASLTALGGNTIYF.

J is TRBJ2-3 and V is TRBV19; TRBD1 might be the D (6 bases). CDR1 LNHDA and CDR2 SQIVND come from the germline V gene (reference sequence). Trimming cost V 5 bases and J 2 bases, with 11 bases left between them. This CDR3 has 14 amino acids. The DNA for the CDR3 is TGTGCCAGTAGTCCAGGACAGACCACAGATACGCAGTATTTT. It yields the protein CASSPGQTTDTQYF.

The chain combines TRBV4-1 with TRBJ2-1, with a weak D call TRBD2 (6 bases). The CDR3 is made up of 18 amino acids. The germline gives CDR1 MGHRA, CDR2 YSYEKL. V lost 1 base to trimming and J lost 8 bases, with 24 bases between them. The CDR3 sequence: CASSQGESPGENGDEQFF. CDR3 in DNA: TGCGCCAGCAGCCAAGGTGAGAGTCCGGGAGAAAATGGGGATGAGCAGTTCTTC.

This clone has only one observation. V and J are TRBV19 and TRBJ1-3; D gene ambiguous. Between the trimmed V and J ends, which lost 1 base and 0 bases, there was a span of 7 bases. CDR3 length: 15 amino acids. Germline CDR1 and CDR2: LNHDA and SQIVND (reference sequence). The CDR3, as DNA: TGTGCCAGTAGTATAGTCGCTCGCTCTGGAAACACCATATATTTT. Translation gives CASSIVARSGNTIYF.

The chain joins TRBV5-6 to TRBJ1-1, with a weak D call TRBD1 (5 bases). There are 12 residues in the CDR3. CDR1 SGHDT and CDR2 YYEEEE come from the germline V gene. Trimming cost V 3 bases and J 10 bases, with 13 bases left between them. CDR3 sequence: CASSSDWGRAFF. CDR3 in DNA: TGTGCCAGCAGCTCGGACTGGGGGAGAGCTTTCTTT.

The genes are TRBV6-1 and TRBJ2-3, with TRBD2 identical over 7 bases. J was trimmed by 1 base and V by 4 bases; bases with no gene match: 2. The CDR3 runs to 14 residues. Germline V gene lookup returns CDR1 MNHNS and CDR2 SASEGT. Written as DNA, the CDR3 is TGTGCCAGCAGTGGTAGCGGGCGCACAGATACGCAGTATTTT. Protein product: CASSGSGRTDTQYF.

The CDR3 nucleotides are TGTGCCGGCCGGAACAGGGAGTCCACAGATACGCAGTATTTT. It yields the protein CAGRNRESTDTQYF. This sequence joins TRBV10-3 and TRBJ2-3, with D possibly TRBD1 on 6 matching bases. This CDR3 comprises 14 residues. Germline V gene lookup returns CDR1 ENHRY and CDR2 SYGVKD. Trimming stripped 11 bases from V and 2 bases from J, with 17 bases between.

The chain couples TRBV2 to TRBJ2-7; D is undetermined. CDR3 length: 15 amino acids. V lost 1 base and J lost 4, with 14 bases in between. Germline values: CDR1 SNHLY, CDR2 FYNNEI. The CDR3 here is CASSEEESSGYEQYF. CDR3 in DNA: TGTGCCAGCAGTGAAGAGGAGAGTAGTGGATACGAGCAGTACTTC.

The V call is TRBV4-1, the J call TRBJ2-1; D is unresolved. V lost 4 bases to trimming and J lost 9 bases, with 13 bases between them. The V gene's germline CDR1 is MGHRA and CDR2 YSYEKL. This CDR3 has 13 residues. The CDR3 here is CASSRIDPPEQFF. Here the CDR3 DNA reads TGCGCCAGCAGCCGAATTGACCCTCCTGAGCAGTTCTTC.

This sequence joins TRBV11-3 and TRBJ2-1, with a weak D call TRBD2 (5 bases). The CDR3 has 14 amino acids. Germline assignment: CDR1 SGHNT and CDR2 YENEEA. Trimming shortened V by 5 bases and J by 4 bases, and 12 bases separated the two germline ends. CDR3 coding DNA: TGTGCCAGCAGCCCACGAGCGGAATACAATGAGCAGTTCTTC. Its translation is CASSPRAEYNEQFF.

This clone was found a few times. The chain carries TRBV27 and TRBJ2-3, with 10 bases lining up with TRBD2. CDR1 is MNHEY and CDR2 is SMNVEV in the germline V gene (reference sequence). There are 17 residues in the CDR3. With 8 bases clipped from V and 3 bases from J, the junction kept 14 bases outside the gene matches. CDR3 in amino acids: CASSSPSGGLMTDTQYF. The CDR3 bases are TGTGCCAGCTCAAGCCCTAGCGGGGGTTTAATGACAGATACGCAGTATTTT.

V usage is TRBV18 and J usage is TRBJ1-6; D unresolved. From germline, CDR1 is KGHSH and CDR2 LQKENI. Between the trimmed V and J ends, which lost 1 base and 2 bases, there was a span of 12 bases. The CDR3 is 17 amino acids. DNA of the CDR3: TGTGCCAGCTCACCACAGGGTCGAACGACCTATAATTCACCCCTCCACTTT. This codes for CASSPQGRTTYNSPLHF.

This clone was observed a few times. V usage is TRBV30 and J usage is TRBJ2-2; a possible D gene is TRBD1 (5 bases). Trimming took off 2 bases at V and 1 base at J, with 11 bases between the two ends. Germline loops: CDR1 GTSNPN, CDR2 SVGIG (reference sequence). CDR3 length: 15 residues. This chain's CDR3 is CAWSWAGWNTGELFF. CDR3 sequence (DNA): TGTGCCTGGAGTTGGGCAGGGTGGAACACCGGGGAGCTGTTTTTT.

Comments on this clone: At one boundary the junction diverges from the germline segment, which might be a read error. The chain couples TRBV19 to TRBJ1-1; 7 nucleotides match TRBD1. Germline V CDR1 and CDR2: LNHDA, SQIVND (reference sequence). This CDR3 is 15 amino acids long. The CDR3 DNA reads as TGTGCCAGTAGGATAGACAGGGTTGGGCACACTGAAGCTTTCTTT. Amino acids: CASRIDRVGHTEAFF.

This clone was found once. The rearrangement links TRBV5-1 to TRBJ2-7; 7 bases line up with TRBD2. This CDR3 comprises 14 residues. With V trimmed by 4 bases and J by 3 bases, 7 bases remained unmatched. CDR1 SGHRS and CDR2 YFSETQ come from the germline V gene. The CDR3 is CASSPWDYLYEQYF. CDR3 coding DNA: TGCGCCAGCAGCCCCTGGGACTACCTCTACGAGCAGTACTTC.

Only one count was recorded for this clone. The CDR3 DNA sequence: TGTGCCAGTAGGGAGACAGCGTTTCAGCCCCAGCATTTT. Protein sequence: CASRETAFQPQHF. J is TRBJ1-5 and V is TRBV19; tentative D call: TRBD1 (5 bases). Germline assignment: CDR1 LNHDA and CDR2 SQIVND (reference sequence). Trimming removed 6 bases at V and 6 bases at J, with 12 bases between. CDR3 length: 13 amino acids.

This clone came up once. The CDR3 protein is CASSPGTSEVIWNEQFF. The CDR3 region has the DNA TGTGCCAGCTCACCTGGGACTAGCGAGGTGATATGGAATGAGCAGTTCTTC. The chain is built from TRBV18 and TRBJ2-1; 10 bases are shared with TRBD2. The CDR3 has 17 residues. V was pared by 3 bases and J by 7 bases, with 12 bases of the junction left unmatched. The germline V gene encodes CDR1 KGHSH and CDR2 LQKENI.

Here the CDR3 reads CASSLTGINYGYTF. DNA for the CDR3: TGTGCCAGCAGTCTAACCGGTATTAACTATGGCTACACCTTC. The rearrangement joins TRBV2 to TRBJ1-2; D ambiguous. This CDR3 comprises 14 residues. The V end lost 5 bases, the J end lost 1 base, and 11 bases lay between the germline ends. Germline V gives CDR1 SNHLY, CDR2 FYNNEI. Full variable domain (remainder filled in from reference TRBV2 and TRBJ1-2): EPEVTQTPSHQVTQMGQEVILRCVPISNHLYFYWYRQILGQKVEFLVSFYNNEISEKSEIFDDQFSVERPDGSNFTLKIRSTKLEDSAMYFCASSLTGINYGYTFGSGTRLTVV.

V usage is TRBV7-2 and J usage is TRBJ1-2; D possibly corresponds to TRBD1 (6 bases). The V end was cut by 2 bases, the J end by 4 bases, with 20 bases between. The germline V gene has CDR1 SGHTA and CDR2 FQGNSA. This CDR3 is built from 17 residues. The CDR3 DNA reads TGTGCCAGCAGCTTACCAGCAAGGACAGAGGGAACCTATGGCTACACCTTC. Protein product: CASSLPARTEGTYGYTF.

The chain joins TRBV19 to TRBJ2-7; D may be TRBD1 (8 bases). The V and J ends lost 5 bases and 7 bases respectively, with 18 bases between them. This CDR3 region has 14 residues. From germline, CDR1 is LNHDA and CDR2 SQIVND (reference sequence). The CDR3 here is CASSPTGGADEQYF. The CDR3 DNA reads as TGTGCCAGTAGTCCTACAGGGGGGGCGGATGAGCAGTACTTC.